These 32 T cell receptor beta chains were sequenced from one sample in a study of beta chain features in type 1 diabetes. These receptors' targets are unknown. The study, taken as a whole, reports: There was a moderate but significant shortening of TCRB CDR3s in all four CD4+ subsets of Type 1 diabetes patients.

The study reverse transcribed the entire isolated RNA, so it sequenced expressed TCRB transcripts. Repertoires were generated with immunoSEQ multiplex PCR, while TCRdb's copy carries only in-frame clones and drops some. Among 95,000 to 150,000 clones listed, about 17% were seen once. Sequencing used central memory CD4+ T cells from blood. The receptor set was obtained from a man under 40 with type 1 diabetes.

This clone occurred a few times. The chain joins TRBV6-5 to TRBJ2-7; D remains ambiguous. V was shortened by 6 bases and J by 5 bases, with 8 bases between the two germline ends. The CDR3 contains 11 residues. Germline V lookup: CDR1 MNHEY, CDR2 SVGAGI. DNA for the CDR3: TGTGCCAGCAGGCAAGAGGACGAGCAGTACTTC. It translates to CASRQEDEQYF.

This clone came up many times. This chain connects TRBV7-2 to TRBJ2-7; the D call may be TRBD1 or TRBD2 (5 bases each). V lost 3 bases and J 6 bases, leaving 12 bases between the germline ends. Germline lookup yields CDR1 SGHTA and CDR2 FQGNSA. The CDR3 is 13 residues long. Written as DNA, the CDR3 is TGTGCCAGCAGCTTTCGGGACCAAGGCGAGCAGTACTTC. It is translated as CASSFRDQGEQYF.

This clone was seen many times. The chain carries TRBV6-5 and TRBJ2-2, with D unclear. The CDR3 runs 14 residues. The V end lost 6 bases, the J end lost 5 bases, and 13 bases lay between the germline ends. The V gene's germline CDR1 is MNHEY and CDR2 SVGAGI. CDR3 nucleotide sequence: TGTGCCAGCAGAGACCCAGCTGGGACCGGGGAGCTGTTTTTT. Its translation is CASRDPAGTGELFF.

The V and J genes are TRBV7-8 and TRBJ2-7; D remains unclear. CDR1 and CDR2 from the germline V gene are SGHVS and FQNEAQ. Trimming took off 4 bases at V and 0 bases at J, with 10 bases between the two ends. The CDR3 consists of 14 residues. The CDR3 coding sequence is TGTGCCAGCAGCTGGGCAGTAAGCTCCTACGAGCAGTACTTC. Protein sequence: CASSWAVSSYEQYF. The entire variable domain, with the rest obtained from reference TRBV7-8 and TRBJ2-7, is as follows: GAGVSQSPRYKVAKRGQDVALRCDPISGHVSLFWYQQALGQGPEFLTYFQNEAQLDKSGLPSDRFFAERPEGSVSTLKIQRTQQEDSAVYLCASSWAVSSYEQYFGPGTRLTVT.

The genes are TRBV6-6 and TRBJ1-4, with unresolved D. The germline CDR1 and CDR2 sequences are MNHNY and SVGAGI (reference sequence). CDR3 size: 13 residues. V shed 5 bases and J shed 12 bases, with 16 bases lying between them. The DNA for the CDR3 is TGTGCCAGCAGTCTTGGATTCGAGGGAGAACTGTTTTTT. This encodes CASSLGFEGELFF.

This clone was seen only a few times. The chain has TRBV7-2 and TRBJ2-1, with TRBD1 matching 9 bases. The germline gives CDR1 SGHTA, CDR2 FQGNSA. The V gene end was trimmed by 4 bases and the J gene end by 3 bases; junction bases not matched to a gene: 4. There are 15 residues in the CDR3. This CDR3 is CASSSRTGVYNEQFF. The CDR3, as DNA: TGTGCCAGCAGCTCAAGGACAGGGGTCTACAATGAGCAGTTCTTC.

This clone was counted a few times. The rearrangement joins TRBV4-2 to TRBJ1-4; 8 nucleotides agree with TRBD1. The junction had 6 bases not matched to a gene; V was cut back by 3 bases and J by 0 bases. Germline V gives CDR1 LGHNA, CDR2 YNFKEQ. There are 17 residues in the CDR3. DNA of the CDR3: TGTGCCAGCAGCCACAGGACAGGGCCCGCAACTAATGAAAAACTGTTTTTT. This translates into CASSHRTGPATNEKLFF.

This clone showed up just a few times. The chain combines TRBV11-2 with TRBJ2-1, with 11 bases aligning to TRBD2. The CDR3 has 15 amino acids. With 5 bases clipped from V and 9 bases from J, the junction kept 9 bases outside the gene matches. Per the germline V gene, CDR1 is SGHAT and CDR2 is FQNNGV. CDR3 in amino acids: CASSPFSGGALEQFF. The CDR3, as DNA: TGTGCCAGCAGCCCTTTTAGCGGGGGGGCCCTTGAGCAGTTCTTC.

The chain joins TRBV29-1 to TRBJ2-7; 11 nucleotides agree with TRBD1. The CDR3 is made up of 18 amino acids. Trimming removed 1 base from V and 1 base from J; junction bases left unmatched: 12. Germline V gives CDR1 SQVTM, CDR2 ANQGSEA. In nucleotides, the CDR3 is TGCAGCGTTGAAGTCCCCTGGTGGGGACAGGGGGAATCCTACGAGCAGTACTTC. Residues: CSVEVPWWGQGESYEQYF.

In this sample, this clone turned up a few times. The chain employs TRBV30 and TRBJ2-7; TRBD1 is a possible D gene (6 bases). Per the germline V gene, CDR1 is GTSNPN and CDR2 is SVGIG (reference sequence). Trimming pared 8 bases from V and 4 bases from J, leaving 15 bases between. The CDR3 runs to 12 residues. DNA of the CDR3: TGTGCCGGGGCAGGGGACGGGTACGAGCAGTACTTC. Protein: CAGAGDGYEQYF.

V gene TRBV28 combines with J gene TRBJ1-2; D is undetermined. The CDR3 loop spans 11 amino acids. Germline CDR1 MDHEN, CDR2 SYDVKM. Trimming took off 5 bases at V and 4 bases at J, with 5 bases between the two ends. Here the CDR3 DNA reads TGTGCCAGCAGTGAGATCTATGGCTACACCTTC. Protein product: CASSEIYGYTF.

This clone turned up a few times. The chain employs TRBV10-3 and TRBJ2-5; possible D gene TRBD2, 5 bases. This CDR3 has 13 amino acids. Trimming pared 5 bases from V and 4 bases from J, leaving 11 bases between. In germline, CDR1 is ENHRY, CDR2 SYGVKD. CDR3: CAISLSAGETQYF. Written as DNA, the CDR3 is TGTGCCATCAGTCTATCGGCGGGAGAGACCCAGTACTTC.

This clone was detected only a few times. This chain uses TRBV29-1 with TRBJ2-3, with D perhaps TRBD1 (5 bases). Between the trimmed V and J ends, which lost 7 bases and 4 bases, there was a span of 12 bases. The germline V gene has CDR1 SQVTM and CDR2 ANQGSEA. There are 12 residues in the CDR3. The CDR3 sequence is CSAVEGADTQYF. The CDR3, as DNA: TGCAGCGCCGTCGAAGGGGCAGATACGCAGTATTTT.

The sample holds a few counts of this clone. The rearrangement uses TRBV7-2 and TRBJ2-5; D call uncertain. The germline V gene has CDR1 SGHTA and CDR2 FQGNSA. Trimming left V 3 bases short and J 1 base short, with 9 bases between. This CDR3 is 14 amino acids long. The CDR3 loop reads CASSFGRFQETQYF. CDR3 nucleotides: TGTGCCAGCAGCTTCGGACGTTTCCAAGAGACCCAGTACTTC.

This clone turned up a few times. V is TRBV9 and J is TRBJ2-5; D tentatively reads TRBD1 or TRBD2 (5 bases each). CDR3 length: 15 amino acids. CDR1 and CDR2 from the germline V gene are SGDLS and YYNGEE. With 0 bases removed from V and 7 bases from J, the gap between germline ends came to 16 bases. The CDR3 sequence: CASSVGNAGAGTQYF. CDR3 DNA sequence: TGTGCCAGCAGCGTAGGAAACGCTGGGGCGGGGACCCAGTACTTC.

This clone was seen a handful of times. The chain is built from TRBV28 and TRBJ1-6, with D perhaps matching TRBD1 (5 bases). The CDR3 runs to 15 residues. Germline CDR1 reads MDHEN; CDR2 reads SYDVKM. The V gene lost 8 bases and the J gene lost 8 bases, with 19 bases spanning the gap. CDR3 DNA sequence: TGTGCCAGCGGTGTAGGCGGGGGTAGTCATTCACCCCTCCACTTT. The encoded protein is CASGVGGGSHSPLHF.

J is TRBJ2-5 and V is TRBV18, with D unclear. Per germline, CDR1 KGHSH and CDR2 LQKENI. Trimming took 0 bases from V and 4 from J, leaving 6 bases between them. CDR3 length equals 13 residues. Here the CDR3 reads CASSPPSSETQYF. The CDR3 DNA follows: TGTGCCAGCTCACCACCGTCCTCAGAGACCCAGTACTTC.

There are many counts of this clone. The V gene is TRBV7-8, the J gene TRBJ2-3; TRBD2 might be the D (5 bases). V lost 2 bases, J lost 3 bases, and 9 bases lay in between. The CDR3 sequence is 14 residues long. Germline V lookup: CDR1 SGHVS, CDR2 FQNEAQ. CDR3 DNA sequence: TGTGCCAGCAGCTTAAGGTGGAGGACAGATACGCAGTATTTT. It yields the protein CASSLRWRTDTQYF.

This clone was observed a handful of times. This sequence joins TRBV29-1 and TRBJ1-2, with D unclear. Germline V gene sequence: CDR1 SQVTM, CDR2 ANQGSEA. V lost 4 bases to trimming and J lost 7 bases, with 10 bases between them. CDR3 size: 11 residues. For the CDR3, the DNA is TGCAGCGTTGGGTCCGAGGGTGGCTACACCTTC. Amino acids: CSVGSEGGYTF. Full variable domain (outside the CDR3, taken from reference TRBV29-1 and TRBJ1-2): SAVISQKPSRDICQRGTSLTIQCQVDSQVTMMFWYRQQPGQSLTLIATANQGSEATYESGFVIDKFPISRPNLTFSTLTVSNMSPEDSSIYLCSVGSEGGYTFGSGTRLTVV.

This clone was seen only once. This sequence joins TRBV13 and TRBJ2-5; TRBD2 agrees at 8 bases. Germline CDR1 PRHDT, CDR2 FYEKMQ (reference sequence). There are 16 residues in the CDR3. V lost 0 bases and J lost 5; bases outside the gene matches: 8. The chain's CDR3 is CASSLGRAGARETQYF. For the CDR3, the DNA is TGTGCCAGCAGCTTAGGTCGAGCGGGGGCCCGGGAGACCCAGTACTTC.

The V and J genes are TRBV18 and TRBJ2-3; D remains ambiguous. In germline, CDR1 is KGHSH, CDR2 LQKENI. This CDR3 is 12 amino acids long. V was shortened by 3 bases and J by 9 bases, with 10 bases between the two germline ends. CDR3 amino acids: CASSPELATQYF. The CDR3 nucleotides read TGTGCCAGCTCACCGGAGTTAGCCACGCAGTATTTT. The whole variable domain, filled in from reference TRBV18 and TRBJ2-3, reads NAGVMQNPRHLVRRRGQEARLRCSPMKGHSHVYWYRQLPEEGLKFMVYLQKENIIDESGMPKERFSAEFPKEGPSILRIQQVVRGDSAAYFCASSPELATQYFGPGTRLTVL.

This clone was found a few times. The chain uses TRBV5-1 and TRBJ1-1, with 8 positions matching TRBD1. J was trimmed by 1 base and V by 6 bases; bases with no gene match: 2. This CDR3 has 13 residues. Germline-derived CDR1 and CDR2 are SGHRS and YFSETQ. For the CDR3, the DNA is TGCGCCAGCACCGGGACAGGGAACACTGAAGCTTTCTTT. This sequence encodes CASTGTGNTEAFF.

The chain joins TRBV11-3 to TRBJ2-1, with 7 nucleotides matching TRBD1. J gave up 10 bases and V 4 bases, and 7 bases lay outside the gene matches. Germline values: CDR1 SGHNT, CDR2 YENEEA. CDR3 length: 13 amino acids. The CDR3 DNA reads as TGTGCCAGCAGCTCGACAGGGAATGGCGAGCAGTTCTTC. This sequence encodes CASSSTGNGEQFF.

The V and J genes are TRBV10-3 and TRBJ2-1; 14 bases agree with TRBD2. J gave up 1 base and V 9 bases, and 2 bases lay outside the gene matches. Per the germline V gene, CDR1 is ENHRY and CDR2 is SYGVKD. This CDR3 spans 15 amino acids. Here the CDR3 reads CAMGTSGGSYNEQFF. The CDR3 coding sequence is TGTGCCATGGGGACTAGCGGGGGTTCCTACAATGAGCAGTTCTTC.

This clone was detected a few times. Sequence at one end of the junction differs from germline and may be a read error. The chain combines TRBV6-5 with TRBJ2-5, with TRBD1 identical over 9 bases. This CDR3 has 16 amino acids. Germline values: CDR1 MNHEY, CDR2 SVGAGI. The CDR3 DNA sequence: TGTGCCAGCAGCTACTCCGGGACAGGGCGTCAAGAGACCCAGTACTTC. It encodes CASSYSGTGRQETQYF.

V usage is TRBV7-2 and J usage is TRBJ1-6, with 10 positions matching TRBD1. With 5 bases clipped from V and 10 bases from J, the junction kept 11 bases outside the gene matches. Germline-derived CDR1 and CDR2 are SGHTA and FQGNSA. The CDR3 consists of 16 residues. This chain's CDR3 is CASSLMGTGEGSPLHF. The CDR3 DNA is TGTGCCAGCAGCCTGATGGGGACAGGGGAAGGATCACCCCTCCACTTT. Complete variable domain (other parts from reference TRBV7-2 and TRBJ1-6): GAGVSQSPSNKVTEKGKDVELRCDPISGHTALYWYRQSLGQGLEFLIYFQGNSAPDKSGLPSDRFSAERTGGSVSTLTIQRTQQEDSAVYLCASSLMGTGEGSPLHFGNGTRLTVT.

The chain combines TRBV7-2 with TRBJ2-1; D perhaps matches TRBD1 (5 bases). The CDR3 extends over 15 amino acids. The V gene's germline CDR1 is SGHTA and CDR2 FQGNSA. V lost 5 bases and J lost 4, with 15 bases in between. The CDR3, as DNA: TGTGCCAGCAGCGCGCCCGGCGACAGTTACAATGAGCAGTTCTTC. The encoded protein is CASSAPGDSYNEQFF.

The genes are TRBV7-9 and TRBJ2-1, with D possibly matching TRBD1 (6 bases). The CDR3 has 13 residues. The V end was cut by 6 bases, the J end by 5 bases, with 11 bases between. Germline assignment: CDR1 SEHNR and CDR2 FQNEAQ (reference sequence). The CDR3 protein is CASSSDSNNEQFF. Written as DNA, the CDR3 is TGTGCCAGCAGTTCGGACAGCAACAATGAGCAGTTCTTC.

This clone was picked up a small number of times. This chain uses TRBV5-1 with TRBJ1-1, with D uncertain. This CDR3 is 13 amino acids long. V gave up 0 bases and J gave up 3 bases, with 6 bases separating them. Germline V gene sequence: CDR1 SGHRS, CDR2 YFSETQ. The CDR3 coding sequence is TGCGCCAGCAGCTTGGAAGGACACACTGAAGCTTTCTTT. Its translation is CASSLEGHTEAFF.

The chain links TRBV28 to TRBJ2-7; D is unresolved. This CDR3 comprises 12 residues. V shed 2 bases and J shed 6 bases, with 8 bases lying between them. Germline-derived CDR1 and CDR2 are MDHEN and SYDVKM. The CDR3 nucleotides read TGTGCCAGCAGTTTACAATACGGCGAGCAGTACTTC. Translating gives CASSLQYGEQYF. Combining the CDR3 with reference TRBV28 and TRBJ2-7 gives the whole variable domain DVKVTQSSRYLVKRTGEKVFLECVQDMDHENMFWYRQDPGLGLRLIYFSYDVKMKEKGDIPEGYSVSREKKERFSLILESASTNQTSMYLCASSLQYGEQYFGPGTRLTVT.

This clone was detected a few times. This sequence joins TRBV7-2 and TRBJ2-5; maybe TRBD2 (5 bases). CDR3 length: 13 amino acids. V was shortened by 5 bases and J by 5 bases, with 12 bases between the two germline ends. Per the germline V gene, CDR1 is SGHTA and CDR2 is FQGNSA. CDR3 residues: CASSPVRGETQYF. CDR3 in DNA: TGTGCCAGCAGCCCGGTGCGAGGGGAGACCCAGTACTTC.

The chain joins TRBV7-9 to TRBJ2-1, with D uncertain. Germline CDR1 SEHNR, CDR2 FQNEAQ (reference sequence). The CDR3 is 15 residues long. The germline V and J ends were trimmed by 5 bases and 4 bases, with 15 bases remaining between them. Written as DNA, the CDR3 is TGTGCCAGCAGCCTAGTCCTACGGGTTTACAATGAGCAGTTCTTC. Protein product: CASSLVLRVYNEQFF.